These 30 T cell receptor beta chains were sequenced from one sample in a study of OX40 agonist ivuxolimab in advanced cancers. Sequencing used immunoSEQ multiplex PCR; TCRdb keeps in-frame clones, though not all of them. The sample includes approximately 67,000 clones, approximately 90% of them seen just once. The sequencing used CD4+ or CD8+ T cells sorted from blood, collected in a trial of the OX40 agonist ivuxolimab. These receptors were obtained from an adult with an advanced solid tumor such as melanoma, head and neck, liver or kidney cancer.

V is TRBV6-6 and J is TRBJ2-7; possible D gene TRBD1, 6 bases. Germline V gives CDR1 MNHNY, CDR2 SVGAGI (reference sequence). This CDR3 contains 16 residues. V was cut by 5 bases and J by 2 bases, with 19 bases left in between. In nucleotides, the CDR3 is TGTGCCAGCAGTCCCTTTAGCACAGGGAACCCCTACGAGCAGTACTTC. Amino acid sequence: CASSPFSTGNPYEQYF.

CDR3 nucleotide sequence: TGTGCCTGGATCCCCGGGACAGGAAACTATGGCTACACCTTC. Protein product: CAWIPGTGNYGYTF. The rearrangement uses TRBV30 and TRBJ1-2, with TRBD1 identical over 8 bases. CDR1 is GTSNPN, CDR2 SVGIG, per germline (reference sequence). J lost 2 bases, V lost 4 bases, and 6 bases had no gene match. The CDR3 contains 14 residues.

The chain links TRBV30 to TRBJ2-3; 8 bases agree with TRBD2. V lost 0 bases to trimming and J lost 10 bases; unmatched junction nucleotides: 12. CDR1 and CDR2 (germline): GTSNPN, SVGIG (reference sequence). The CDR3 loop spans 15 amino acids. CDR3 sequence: CAWSVSAGAYPAQYF. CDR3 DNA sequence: TGTGCCTGGAGTGTCTCAGCGGGGGCCTACCCAGCGCAGTATTTT.

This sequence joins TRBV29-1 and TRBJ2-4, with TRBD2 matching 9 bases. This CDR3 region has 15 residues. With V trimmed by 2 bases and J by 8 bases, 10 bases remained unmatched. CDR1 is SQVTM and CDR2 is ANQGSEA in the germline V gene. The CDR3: CSVEKGLAGMHIQYF. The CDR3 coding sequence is TGCAGCGTTGAAAAGGGGCTAGCGGGAATGCACATTCAGTACTTC. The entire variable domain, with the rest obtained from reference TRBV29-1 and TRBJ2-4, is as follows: SAVISQKPSRDICQRGTSLTIQCQVDSQVTMMFWYRQQPGQSLTLIATANQGSEATYESGFVIDKFPISRPNLTFSTLTVSNMSPEDSSIYLCSVEKGLAGMHIQYFGAGTRLSVL.

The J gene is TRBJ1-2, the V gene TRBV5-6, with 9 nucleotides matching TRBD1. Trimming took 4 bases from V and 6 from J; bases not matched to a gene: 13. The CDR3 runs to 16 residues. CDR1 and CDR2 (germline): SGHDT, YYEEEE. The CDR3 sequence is CASSRYRDRESNGYTF. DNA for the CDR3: TGTGCCAGCAGCCGATACCGGGACAGGGAATCGAATGGCTACACCTTC. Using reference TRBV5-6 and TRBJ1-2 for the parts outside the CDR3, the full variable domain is DAGVTQSPTHLIKTRGQQVTLRCSPKSGHDTVSWYQQALGQGPQFIFQYYEEEERQRGNFPDRFSGHQFPNYSSELNVNALLLGDSALYLCASSRYRDRESNGYTFGSGTRLTVV.

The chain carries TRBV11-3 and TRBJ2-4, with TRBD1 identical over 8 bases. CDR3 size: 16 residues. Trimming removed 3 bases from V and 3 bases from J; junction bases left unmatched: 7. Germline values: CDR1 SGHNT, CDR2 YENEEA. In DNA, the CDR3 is TGTGCCAGCAGCTTGTCCCTGGGACAGGTCAAAAACATTCAGTACTTC. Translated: CASSLSLGQVKNIQYF.

The CDR3 is CASSGHKINEQYF. The CDR3 nucleotides read TGTGCCAGCAGTGGACACAAGATCAACGAGCAGTACTTC. The chain employs TRBV9 and TRBJ2-7; D possibly corresponds to TRBD1 (5 bases). CDR3 length: 13 amino acids. Trimming shortened V by 5 bases and J by 5 bases, and 14 bases separated the two germline ends. Germline CDR1 SGDLS, CDR2 YYNGEE.

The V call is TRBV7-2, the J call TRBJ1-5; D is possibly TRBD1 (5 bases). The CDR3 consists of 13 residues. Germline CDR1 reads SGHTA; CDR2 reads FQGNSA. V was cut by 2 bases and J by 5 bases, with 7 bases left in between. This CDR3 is CASSLSGDQPQHF. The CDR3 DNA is TGTGCCAGCAGCTTATCGGGGGATCAGCCCCAGCATTTT.

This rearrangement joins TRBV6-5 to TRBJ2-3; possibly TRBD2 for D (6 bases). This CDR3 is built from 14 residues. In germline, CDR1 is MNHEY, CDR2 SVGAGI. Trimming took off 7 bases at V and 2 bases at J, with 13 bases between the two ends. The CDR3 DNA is TGTGCCAGCAACGTCCGGGAGATCACAGATACGCAGTATTTT. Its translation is CASNVREITDTQYF.

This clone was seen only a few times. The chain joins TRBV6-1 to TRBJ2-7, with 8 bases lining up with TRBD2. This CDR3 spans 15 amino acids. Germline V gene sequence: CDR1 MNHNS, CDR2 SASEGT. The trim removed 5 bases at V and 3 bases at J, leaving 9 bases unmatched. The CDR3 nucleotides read TGTGCCAGCAGTCAGAGCGGGGGCGTGGGCTACGAGCAGTACTTC. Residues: CASSQSGGVGYEQYF.

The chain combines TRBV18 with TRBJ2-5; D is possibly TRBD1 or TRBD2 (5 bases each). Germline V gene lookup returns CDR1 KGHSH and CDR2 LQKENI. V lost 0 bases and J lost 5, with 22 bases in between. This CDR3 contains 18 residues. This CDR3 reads CASSPPGERTGRFETQYF. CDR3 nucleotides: TGTGCCAGCTCACCACCGGGGGAGAGGACTGGCCGGTTTGAGACCCAGTACTTC.

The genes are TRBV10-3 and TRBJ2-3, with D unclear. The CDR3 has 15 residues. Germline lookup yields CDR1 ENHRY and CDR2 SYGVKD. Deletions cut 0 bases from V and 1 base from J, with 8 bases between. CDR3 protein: CAISESVARTDTQYF. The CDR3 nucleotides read TGTGCCATCAGTGAGTCTGTGGCGCGCACAGATACGCAGTATTTT.

CDR3 in amino acids: CASSPTGLRGKLFF. Here the CDR3 DNA reads TGTGCCAGCAGCCCGACAGGGTTAAGGGGGAAACTGTTTTTT. The chain couples TRBV28 to TRBJ1-4; 7 bases fit TRBD1. The CDR3 spans 14 residues. V was pared by 6 bases and J by 11 bases, with 12 bases of the junction left unmatched. In germline, CDR1 is MDHEN, CDR2 SYDVKM.

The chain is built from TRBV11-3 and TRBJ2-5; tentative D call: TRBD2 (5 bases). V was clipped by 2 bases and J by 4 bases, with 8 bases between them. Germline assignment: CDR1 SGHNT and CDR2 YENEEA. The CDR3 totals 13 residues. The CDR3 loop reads CASSLTAGETQYF. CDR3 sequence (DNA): TGTGCCAGCAGCTTAACTGCGGGAGAGACCCAGTACTTC.

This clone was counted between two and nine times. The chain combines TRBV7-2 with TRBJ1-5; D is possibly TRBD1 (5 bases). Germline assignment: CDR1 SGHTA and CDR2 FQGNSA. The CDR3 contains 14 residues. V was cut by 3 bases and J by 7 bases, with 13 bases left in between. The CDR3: CASSFDSMGQPQHF. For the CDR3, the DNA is TGTGCCAGCAGCTTCGACAGCATGGGGCAGCCCCAGCATTTT.

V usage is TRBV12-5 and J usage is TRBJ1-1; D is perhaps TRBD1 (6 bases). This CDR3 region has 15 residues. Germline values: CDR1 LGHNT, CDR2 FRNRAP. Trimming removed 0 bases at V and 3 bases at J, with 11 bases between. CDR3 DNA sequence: TGTGCTAGTGGTTTGGTACAGGGCGGGTACACTGAAGCTTTCTTT. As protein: CASGLVQGGYTEAFF.

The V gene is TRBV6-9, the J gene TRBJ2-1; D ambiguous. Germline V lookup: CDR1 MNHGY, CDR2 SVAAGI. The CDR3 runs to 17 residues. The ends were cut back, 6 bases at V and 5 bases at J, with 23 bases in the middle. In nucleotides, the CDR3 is TGTGCCAGCAGCCGCCGACGCCTTGTCTTTATCCACAATGAGCAGTTCTTC. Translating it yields CASSRRRLVFIHNEQFF.

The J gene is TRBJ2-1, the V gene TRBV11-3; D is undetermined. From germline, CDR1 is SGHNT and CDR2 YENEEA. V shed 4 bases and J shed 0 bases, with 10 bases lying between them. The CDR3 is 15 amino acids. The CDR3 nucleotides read TGTGCCAGCAGCTCGGACCCGAGCTCCTACAATGAGCAGTTCTTC. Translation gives CASSSDPSSYNEQFF.

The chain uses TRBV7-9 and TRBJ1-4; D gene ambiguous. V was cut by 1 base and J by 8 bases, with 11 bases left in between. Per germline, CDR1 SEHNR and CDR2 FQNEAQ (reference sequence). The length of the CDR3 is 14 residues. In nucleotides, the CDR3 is TGTGCCAGCAGCTTAGGGGCGGCGGGGGAAAAACTGTTTTTT. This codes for CASSLGAAGEKLFF.

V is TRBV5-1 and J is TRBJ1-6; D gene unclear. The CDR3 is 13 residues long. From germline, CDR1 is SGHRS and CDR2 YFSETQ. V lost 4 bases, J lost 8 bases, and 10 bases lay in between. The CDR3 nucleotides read TGCGCCAGCAGCACCGATATTTATTCACCCCTCCACTTT. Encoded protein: CASSTDIYSPLHF.

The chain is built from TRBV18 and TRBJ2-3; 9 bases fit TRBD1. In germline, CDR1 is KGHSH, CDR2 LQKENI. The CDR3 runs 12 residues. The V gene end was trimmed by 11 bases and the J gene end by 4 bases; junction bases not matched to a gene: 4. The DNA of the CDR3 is TGTGCCGCACAGGGGGCATCAGATACGCAGTATTTT. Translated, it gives CAAQGASDTQYF.

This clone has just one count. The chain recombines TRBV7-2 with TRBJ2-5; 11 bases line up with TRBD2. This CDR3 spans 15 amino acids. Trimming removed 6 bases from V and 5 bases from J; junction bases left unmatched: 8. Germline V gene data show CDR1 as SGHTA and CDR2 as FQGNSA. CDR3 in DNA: TGTGCCAGCAGACTTAGCGGGGGGGCCGGGGAGACCCAGTACTTC. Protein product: CASRLSGGAGETQYF.

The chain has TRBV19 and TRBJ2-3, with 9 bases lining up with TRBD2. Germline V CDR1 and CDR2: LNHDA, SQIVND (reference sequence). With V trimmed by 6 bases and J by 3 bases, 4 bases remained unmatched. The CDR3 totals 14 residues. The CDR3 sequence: CASSASGATDTQYF. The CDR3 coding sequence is TGTGCCAGTAGCGCTAGCGGGGCTACAGATACGCAGTATTTT.

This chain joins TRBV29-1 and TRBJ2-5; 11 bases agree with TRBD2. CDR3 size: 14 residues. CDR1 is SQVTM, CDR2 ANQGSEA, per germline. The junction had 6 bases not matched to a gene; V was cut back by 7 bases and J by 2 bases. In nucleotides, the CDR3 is TGCAGCGGGACCCGGACTAGCGGGCAAGAGACCCAGTACTTC. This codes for CSGTRTSGQETQYF.

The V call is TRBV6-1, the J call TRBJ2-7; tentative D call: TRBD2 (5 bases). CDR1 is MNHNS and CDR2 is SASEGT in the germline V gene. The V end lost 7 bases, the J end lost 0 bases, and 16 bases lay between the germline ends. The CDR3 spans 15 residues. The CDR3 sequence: CASTDTRTVSYEQYF. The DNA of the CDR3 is TGTGCCAGCACCGACACTAGGACGGTCTCCTACGAGCAGTACTTC.

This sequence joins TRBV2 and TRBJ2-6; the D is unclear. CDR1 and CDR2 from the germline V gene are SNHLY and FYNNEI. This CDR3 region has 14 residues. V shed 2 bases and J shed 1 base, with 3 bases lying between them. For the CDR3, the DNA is TGTGCCAGCAGTGAACAGTCTGGGGCCAACGTCCTGACTTTC. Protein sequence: CASSEQSGANVLTF.

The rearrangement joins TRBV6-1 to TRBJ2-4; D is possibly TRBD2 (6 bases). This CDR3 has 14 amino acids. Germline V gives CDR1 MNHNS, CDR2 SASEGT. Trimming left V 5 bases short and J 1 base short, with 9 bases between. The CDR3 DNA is TGTGCCAGCAGTATGCGGGACGCCAAAAACATTCAGTACTTC. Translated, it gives CASSMRDAKNIQYF.

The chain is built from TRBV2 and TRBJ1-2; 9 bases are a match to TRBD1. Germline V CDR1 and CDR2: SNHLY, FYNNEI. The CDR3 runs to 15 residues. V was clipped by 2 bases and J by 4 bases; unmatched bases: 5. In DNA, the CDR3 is TGTGCCAGCAGTGAACAACAGGGGGCATTCTATGGCTACACCTTC. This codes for CASSEQQGAFYGYTF.

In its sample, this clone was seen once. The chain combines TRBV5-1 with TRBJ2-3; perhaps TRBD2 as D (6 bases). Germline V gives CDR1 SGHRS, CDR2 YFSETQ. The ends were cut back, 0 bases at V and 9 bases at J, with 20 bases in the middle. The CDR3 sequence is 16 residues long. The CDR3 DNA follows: TGCGCCAGCAGCTTGGTAGCGGAGACCTTACATAACACGCAGTATTTT. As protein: CASSLVAETLHNTQYF.

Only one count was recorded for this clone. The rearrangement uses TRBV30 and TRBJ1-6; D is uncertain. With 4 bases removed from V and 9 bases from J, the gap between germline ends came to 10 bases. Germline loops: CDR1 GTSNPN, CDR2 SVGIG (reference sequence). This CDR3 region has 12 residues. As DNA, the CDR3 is TGTGCCTGGAAATGGGGTAGTTCACCCCTCCACTTT. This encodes CAWKWGSSPLHF.